The 32 T cell receptor beta chains in this list originate from one sample, sequenced in a study of cytomegalovirus exposure and HLA in healthy donors. The PCR had 60 Vbeta and 13 Jbeta primers. Here immunoSEQ multiplex PCR was the method, and the copy in TCRdb shows in-frame clones only, minus some. The sample shows 150,000 to 200,000 clones, more than 85% of them seen only once. Sequences were obtained from PBMCs. These receptors all come from a woman aged 18 to 35 in good health and CMV-seronegative.

The gene calls are TRBV11-2 and TRBJ2-3; D not certain. Germline V gives CDR1 SGHAT, CDR2 FQNNGV. The length of the CDR3 is 15 residues. V lost 0 bases and J 1 base, leaving 8 bases between the germline ends. The CDR3 here is CASSLEMGRTDTQYF. In nucleotides, the CDR3 is TGTGCCAGCAGCTTAGAAATGGGCCGCACAGATACGCAGTATTTT.

V and J are TRBV30 and TRBJ2-7; D is ambiguous. The germline V gene has CDR1 GTSNPN and CDR2 SVGIG (reference sequence). V lost 2 bases and J lost 5, with 13 bases in between. The length of the CDR3 is 13 residues. The CDR3 region has the DNA TGTGCCTGGAGTTCCGGTCTCCACCACGAGCAGTACTTC. Amino acid sequence: CAWSSGLHHEQYF.

The rearrangement uses TRBV11-3 and TRBJ2-7; weak D call: TRBD1 (6 bases). CDR3 size: 14 residues. V gave up 0 bases and J gave up 9 bases, with 15 bases separating them. Per the germline V gene, CDR1 is SGHNT and CDR2 is YENEEA. CDR3 region: CASSLDRGGAVQYF. CDR3 DNA sequence: TGTGCCAGCAGCTTAGACAGAGGGGGAGCGGTGCAGTACTTC.

V and J are TRBV7-2 and TRBJ1-5; 8 nucleotides line up with TRBD1. Germline V gene data show CDR1 as SGHTA and CDR2 as FQGNSA. This CDR3 is built from 16 residues. V dropped 1 base and J dropped 0; count of bases not matched to a gene: 2. CDR3 sequence: CASSLGQGHSNQPQHF. DNA of the CDR3: TGTGCCAGCAGCTTAGGACAGGGGCATAGCAATCAGCCCCAGCATTTT.

The rearrangement links TRBV2 to TRBJ1-2; D gene unclear. CDR1 and CDR2 (germline): SNHLY, FYNNEI. Trimming left V 2 bases short and J 0 bases short, with 4 bases between. The CDR3 consists of 13 residues. CDR3 loop: CASSESPNYGYTF. CDR3 DNA: TGTGCCAGCAGTGAAAGCCCTAACTATGGCTACACCTTC. Using reference TRBV2 and TRBJ1-2 for the parts outside the CDR3, the full variable domain is EPEVTQTPSHQVTQMGQEVILRCVPISNHLYFYWYRQILGQKVEFLVSFYNNEISEKSEIFDDQFSVERPDGSNFTLKIRSTKLEDSAMYFCASSESPNYGYTFGSGTRLTVV.

The count of this clone is one. V usage is TRBV6-5 and J usage is TRBJ2-1; D is possibly TRBD2 (6 bases). The CDR3 extends over 15 amino acids. Germline assignment: CDR1 MNHEY and CDR2 SVGAGI. Trimming removed 6 bases from V and 4 bases from J, with 16 bases in between. The CDR3 DNA follows: TGTGCCAGCAGCCTTAGCGGAGGTGGGTACAATGAGCAGTTCTTC. Translation: CASSLSGGGYNEQFF.

This rearrangement joins TRBV6-5 to TRBJ1-6; no clear D gene. V was shortened by 4 bases and J by 9 bases, with 13 bases between the two germline ends. The germline CDR1 and CDR2 sequences are MNHEY and SVGAGI. This CDR3 region has 14 residues. The CDR3 DNA follows: TGTGCCAGCAGTTTTTCCCTGAGAGGTTCACCCCTCCACTTT. Translating it yields CASSFSLRGSPLHF.

The rearrangement uses TRBV28 and TRBJ2-7, with D possibly TRBD1 on 5 matching bases. The V end lost 4 bases, the J end lost 7 bases, and 38 bases lay between the germline ends. This CDR3 has 21 amino acids. CDR1 and CDR2 (germline): MDHEN, SYDVKM. The CDR3: CASSSPVGAAPGHPLIGEQYF. The CDR3 nucleotides read TGTGCCAGCAGTTCCCCCGTAGGGGCAGCGCCTGGACACCCCCTAATTGGGGAGCAGTACTTC. The complete variable domain, with remaining parts taken from reference TRBV28 and TRBJ2-7, reads DVKVTQSSRYLVKRTGEKVFLECVQDMDHENMFWYRQDPGLGLRLIYFSYDVKMKEKGDIPEGYSVSREKKERFSLILESASTNQTSMYLCASSSPVGAAPGHPLIGEQYFGPGTRLTVT.

As for this clone: The sample contains more than one DNA sequence encoding this CDR3. The chain couples TRBV30 to TRBJ1-1; a possible D gene is TRBD1 (5 bases). CDR1 is GTSNPN and CDR2 is SVGIG in the germline V gene (reference sequence). The CDR3 loop spans 12 amino acids. V was pared by 5 bases and J by 4 bases, with 11 bases between. In DNA, the CDR3 is TGTGCCTGGGGATGGGGGGGCACTGAAGCTTTCTTT. This gives the protein CAWGWGGTEAFF.

V is TRBV7-9 and J is TRBJ2-7; D call uncertain. The CDR3 consists of 11 residues. The germline gives CDR1 SEHNR, CDR2 FQNEAQ (reference sequence). V was shortened by 2 bases and J by 3 bases, with 2 bases between the two germline ends. The CDR3 spells CASSLLYEQYF. CDR3 in DNA: TGTGCCAGCAGCTTACTCTACGAGCAGTACTTC.

The table lists this clone with a count of one. The rearrangement uses TRBV4-2 and TRBJ2-5; TRBD1 is a possible D gene (6 bases). Germline V CDR1 and CDR2: LGHNA, YNFKEQ. V gave up 5 bases and J gave up 4 bases, with 14 bases separating them. The CDR3 is 14 residues long. CDR3 in amino acids: CASSTDRTPETQYF. The DNA of the CDR3 is TGTGCCAGCAGCACCGACAGGACCCCAGAGACCCAGTACTTC.

The chain couples TRBV29-1 to TRBJ1-1; possible D gene TRBD1, 6 bases. The V gene's germline CDR1 is SQVTM and CDR2 ANQGSEA. The CDR3 is 12 amino acids. V shed 6 bases and J shed 8 bases, with 16 bases lying between them. CDR3 sequence reads: CSVTRGSEEAFF. The DNA of the CDR3 is TGCAGCGTGACCAGGGGATCGGAGGAAGCTTTCTTT.

The chain is built from TRBV5-1 and TRBJ2-7; 9 nucleotides agree with TRBD2. Trimming cost V 4 bases and J 3 bases; bases outside gene matches: 8. Germline values: CDR1 SGHRS, CDR2 YFSETQ. The CDR3 sequence is 15 residues long. CDR3 protein: CASSMGSGSYYEQYF. CDR3 coding DNA: TGCGCCAGCAGCATGGGTAGCGGGAGTTACTACGAGCAGTACTTC.

The rearrangement joins TRBV6-1 to TRBJ1-5, with TRBD1 identical over 7 bases. The CDR3 totals 18 residues. The germline V gene has CDR1 MNHNS and CDR2 SASEGT. V lost 4 bases and J lost 3; bases outside the gene matches: 15. CDR3 nucleotide sequence: TGTGCCAGCAGTGGATCCCCGACAGGGCTCGTTCACAATCAGCCCCAGCATTTT. As protein: CASSGSPTGLVHNQPQHF.

V usage is TRBV14 and J usage is TRBJ2-5; D may be TRBD2 (6 bases). Per germline, CDR1 SGHDN and CDR2 FVKESK. The V end was cut by 3 bases, the J end by 5 bases, with 16 bases between. The CDR3 is made up of 15 amino acids. Written as DNA, the CDR3 is TGTGCCAGCAGCCATATCGACTGGAGGGGCGAGACCCAGTACTTC. As protein: CASSHIDWRGETQYF.

V is TRBV30 and J is TRBJ2-1, with a weak D call TRBD2 (5 bases). The CDR3 runs 13 residues. The germline V gene has CDR1 GTSNPN and CDR2 SVGIG (reference sequence). The V gene lost 4 bases and the J gene lost 6 bases, with 13 bases spanning the gap. This CDR3 is CAWTSNSGNEQFF. CDR3 sequence (DNA): TGTGCCTGGACTAGCAATTCAGGCAATGAGCAGTTCTTC.

As concerns this clone: Other DNA sequences of this sample code for an identical CDR3. This chain uses TRBV7-2 with TRBJ1-5; a possible D gene is TRBD1 (5 bases). CDR3 size: 16 residues. The V gene's germline CDR1 is SGHTA and CDR2 FQGNSA. With 1 base removed from V and 4 bases from J, the gap between germline ends came to 14 bases. The CDR3 DNA reads TGTGCCAGCAGCTTAGTGGGTGGGGCAAGGAATCAGCCCCAGCATTTT. Its protein is CASSLVGGARNQPQHF. Supplemented by reference TRBV7-2 and TRBJ1-5, the full variable domain reads GAGVSQSPSNKVTEKGKDVELRCDPISGHTALYWYRQSLGQGLEFLIYFQGNSAPDKSGLPSDRFSAERTGGSVSTLTIQRTQQEDSAVYLCASSLVGGARNQPQHFGDGTRLSIL.

The chain links TRBV10-3 to TRBJ1-1; perhaps TRBD1 as D (5 bases). There are 13 residues in the CDR3. The V end lost 4 bases, the J end lost 1 base, and 7 bases lay between the germline ends. Germline values: CDR1 ENHRY, CDR2 SYGVKD. CDR3 sequence: CAISGQRNTEAFF. The CDR3 DNA reads as TGTGCCATCAGTGGACAGCGGAACACTGAAGCTTTCTTT.

The chain employs TRBV2 and TRBJ2-2, with D perhaps matching TRBD1 (5 bases). The CDR3 totals 16 residues. Per germline, CDR1 SNHLY and CDR2 FYNNEI. Trimming took 2 bases from V and 2 from J, leaving 12 bases between them. The CDR3, as DNA: TGTGCCAGCAGTGAACAGGGATTCGGTAACACCGGGGAGCTGTTTTTT. It is translated as CASSEQGFGNTGELFF.

Regarding this clone: Its ends do not fully match the called genes, so a read error is possible. This chain uses TRBV7-9 with TRBJ2-1, with 9 bases that match TRBD2. Germline CDR1 and CDR2: SEHNR and FQNEAQ (reference sequence). The length of the CDR3 is 13 residues. As DNA, the CDR3 is TGTGCCAGCAGCCTAGCGGGACTTAGTGAGCAGTTCTTC. This sequence encodes CASSLAGLSEQFF.

The V gene is TRBV6-1, the J gene TRBJ1-5, with D possibly TRBD1 on 6 matching bases. Germline V gene sequence: CDR1 MNHNS, CDR2 SASEGT. The V end was cut by 7 bases, the J end by 3 bases, with 13 bases between. The CDR3 sequence is 14 residues long. The chain's CDR3 is CASTPGTFNQPQHF. DNA of the CDR3: TGTGCCAGCACCCCAGGGACATTCAATCAGCCCCAGCATTTT.

The V and J genes are TRBV29-1 and TRBJ1-1; no clear D. CDR3 length: 12 amino acids. The V gene lost 1 base and the J gene lost 5 bases, with 8 bases spanning the gap. The germline CDR1 and CDR2 sequences are SQVTM and ANQGSEA. Written as DNA, the CDR3 is TGCAGCGTTGAAGCACAGAGTACTGAAGCTTTCTTT. As protein: CSVEAQSTEAFF.

In DNA, the CDR3 is TGTGCCAGCAGCTTACAGGGTGGTAGCAATCAGCCCCAGCATTTT. Encoded protein: CASSLQGGSNQPQHF. This chain uses TRBV6-1 with TRBJ1-5, with a weak D call TRBD1 (6 bases). Germline loops: CDR1 MNHNS, CDR2 SASEGT. CDR3 size: 15 residues. Trimming pared 6 bases from V and 0 bases from J, leaving 12 bases between.

V gene TRBV6-1 combines with J gene TRBJ2-3, with D possibly TRBD2 on 6 matching bases. Trimming removed 0 bases from V and 5 bases from J, with 21 bases in between. The length of the CDR3 is 18 residues. Germline V gene data show CDR1 as MNHNS and CDR2 as SASEGT. The CDR3 DNA is TGTGCCAGCAGTGAAGCGGAGTGGGGGGTCTTCCAGGGAGATACGCAGTATTTT. Translating gives CASSEAEWGVFQGDTQYF.

A remark on this clone: Germline and junction disagree at one end, which may indicate a read error. Here the CDR3 reads CSSSLVGTSGRETQYF. CDR3 sequence (DNA): TGTTCCAGCAGCTTAGTGGGGACTAGCGGTCGGGAGACCCAGTACTTC. This chain links TRBV7-9 with TRBJ2-5; 11 nucleotides align to TRBD2. Germline V gene data show CDR1 as SEHNR and CDR2 as FQNEAQ (reference sequence). The length of the CDR3 is 16 residues.

This clone appeared a few times. At the DNA level, this CDR3 is encoded by other sequences in the same sample as well. This chain uses TRBV5-1 with TRBJ2-6, with TRBD1 as a possible D gene (5 bases). CDR3 length: 16 residues. Deletions cut 1 base from V and 8 bases from J, with 16 bases between. CDR1 is SGHRS, CDR2 YFSETQ, per germline. CDR3 sequence reads: CASSLLAPGSTNVLTF. The CDR3 bases are TGCGCCAGCAGCTTGTTAGCCCCAGGGTCTACCAACGTCCTGACTTTC.

The genes are TRBV28 and TRBJ1-1, with D tentatively TRBD1 (5 bases). The CDR3 sequence is 15 residues long. The V end was cut by 5 bases, the J end by 4 bases, with 17 bases between. Looked up from germline, CDR1 is MDHEN and CDR2 is SYDVKM. The DNA for the CDR3 is TGTGCCAGCAGTGAATTGACAGCCCTCGGCACTGAAGCTTTCTTT. Encoded protein: CASSELTALGTEAFF.

The chain has TRBV19 and TRBJ2-3, with D uncertain. The length of the CDR3 is 15 residues. V gave up 2 bases and J gave up 2 bases, with 11 bases separating them. Germline V gives CDR1 LNHDA, CDR2 SQIVND (reference sequence). Here the CDR3 DNA reads TGTGCCAGTAGTATATACACCAACCCCACAGATACGCAGTATTTT. Protein product: CASSIYTNPTDTQYF. Looking up the rest from reference TRBV19 and TRBJ2-3 gives the full variable domain: DGGITQSPKYLFRKEGQNVTLSCEQNLNHDAMYWYRQDPGQGLRLIYYSQIVNDFQKGDIAEGYSVSREKKESFPLTVTSAQKNPTAFYLCASSIYTNPTDTQYFGPGTRLTVL.

This chain joins TRBV5-1 and TRBJ2-7; 16 bases match TRBD2. Germline V gene sequence: CDR1 SGHRS, CDR2 YFSETQ. J lost 1 base, V lost 2 bases, and 18 bases had no gene match. This CDR3 has 22 amino acids. The CDR3 DNA sequence: TGCGCCAGCAGCTTAGCAATAAACACCGGGACTAGCGGGAGGGTCTTTTCCTACGAGCAGTACTTC. Protein product: CASSLAINTGTSGRVFSYEQYF.

The chain has TRBV5-1 and TRBJ1-1; D not resolved. This CDR3 has 13 amino acids. V lost 2 bases and J lost 1, with 6 bases in between. The germline V gene has CDR1 SGHRS and CDR2 YFSETQ. CDR3 nucleotides: TGCGCCAGCAGCTTACAGCCGAACACTGAAGCTTTCTTT. Amino acid sequence: CASSLQPNTEAFF.

With regard to this clone: The germline gene is not matched at one end of the junction; a read error may be the cause. The chain joins TRBV7-9 to TRBJ2-1, with D maybe TRBD2 (6 bases). Germline V gene lookup returns CDR1 SEHNR and CDR2 FQNEAQ (reference sequence). The CDR3 length is 16 residues. CDR3 loop: CASSLGTRRSHNEQFF. The CDR3 DNA reads as TGTGCCAGCAGCCTGGGGACTCGTCGGTCTCACAACGAGCAGTTCTTC.

The count of this clone is one. CDR3 coding DNA: TGTGCCAGCAGGTATGACACTGAAGCTTTCTTT. Its translation: CASRYDTEAFF. This chain joins TRBV6-6 and TRBJ1-1, with D unresolved. Trimming shortened V by 6 bases and J by 3 bases, and 5 bases separated the two germline ends. Germline V lookup: CDR1 MNHNY, CDR2 SVGAGI (reference sequence). The CDR3 consists of 11 residues.